These T cell receptor beta chains were read from a single sample in a study of blood T cell dynamics during melanoma immunotherapy. The table came from immunoSEQ multiplex PCR; TCRdb's copy has only in-frame clones and leaves some out. The table has approximately 23,000 clones, roughly nine tenths seen once. This specimen consisted of blood, obtained from a patient treated with checkpoint blockade. The source is a human donor with melanoma. The CDR3 runs from the conserved cysteine through the conserved F or W. Size values are once, few and many counts, or a class for expanded clones, and some rows have none.

j_gene: TRBJ1-2
v_gene: TRBV20-1
abundance: .
CDR3aa: CSRANNYGYTF

j_gene: TRBJ1-6
v_gene: TRBV28
abundance: .
CDR3aa: CASSKYSPLHF

j_gene: TRBJ1-1
v_gene: TRBV7-9
abundance: .
CDR3aa: CASSSYRGRTEAFF

j_gene: TRBJ2-7
v_gene: TRBV6-6
abundance: once
CDR3aa: CATGPTEWGEQYF

j_gene: TRBJ2-1
v_gene: TRBV4-1
abundance: .
CDR3aa: CASSLGTSGGGLNEQFF

j_gene: TRBJ2-1
v_gene: TRBV28
abundance: once
CDR3aa: CASQRPSGVGQFF

j_gene: TRBJ1-2
v_gene: TRBV4-1
abundance: .
CDR3aa: CASSQTRDPARHGYTF

j_gene: TRBJ1-2
v_gene: TRBV5-4
abundance: .
CDR3aa: CASIRQGANYGYTF

j_gene: TRBJ2-1
v_gene: TRBV5-1
abundance: .
CDR3aa: CASSRAAGGMDEQFF

j_gene: TRBJ1-4
v_gene: TRBV12-5
abundance: .
CDR3aa: CASGLLKLIATNEKLFF

j_gene: TRBJ2-7
v_gene: TRBV10-3
abundance: .
CDR3aa: CAISLAHGEQYF

j_gene: TRBJ1-1
v_gene: TRBV30
abundance: once
CDR3aa: CARGQLNTEAFF

j_gene: TRBJ2-3
v_gene: TRBV9
abundance: .
CDR3aa: CASSASNFGTVLDTQYF

j_gene: TRBJ1-5
v_gene: TRBV30
abundance: .
CDR3aa: CAWSPGGLSNQPQHF

j_gene: TRBJ1-1
v_gene: TRBV9
abundance: .
CDR3aa: CASSVEMNTEAFF

j_gene: TRBJ2-5
v_gene: TRBV5-1
abundance: .
CDR3aa: CASSVNQGRETQYF

j_gene: TRBJ1-5
v_gene: TRBV4-1
abundance: .
CDR3aa: CASSQDSTGIADSNQPQHF